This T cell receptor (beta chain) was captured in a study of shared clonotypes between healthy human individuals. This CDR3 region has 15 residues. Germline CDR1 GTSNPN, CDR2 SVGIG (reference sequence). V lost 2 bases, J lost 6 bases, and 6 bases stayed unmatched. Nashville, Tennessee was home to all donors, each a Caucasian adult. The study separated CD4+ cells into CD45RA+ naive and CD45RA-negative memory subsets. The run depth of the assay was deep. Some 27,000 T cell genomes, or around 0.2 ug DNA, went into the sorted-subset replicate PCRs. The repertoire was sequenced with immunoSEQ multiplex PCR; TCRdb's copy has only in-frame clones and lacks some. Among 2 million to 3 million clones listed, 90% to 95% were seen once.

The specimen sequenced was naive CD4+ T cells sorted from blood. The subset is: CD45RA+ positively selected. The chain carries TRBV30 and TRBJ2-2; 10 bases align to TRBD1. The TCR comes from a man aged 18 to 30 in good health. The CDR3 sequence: CAWSPGQGPAGELFF. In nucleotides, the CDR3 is TGTGCCTGGAGTCCGGGACAGGGGCCGGCCGGGGAGCTGTTTTTT.